This paragraph covers one T cell receptor (beta chain) sequence. The target of this receptor is not known. Per-base qualities were not stored, and no clone one base away is much larger. These data belong to a study of blood T cell repertoires in COVID-19 (dated by TCRdb to 2020 to 2021). With regard to the full study: Samples from collaborators originated in the United States, Italy and Spain and spanned both the acute and convalescent phases of COVID-19. The material from the prospective study consisted of cDNA or gDNA derived from T cells, B-cell-depleted T cells, or PBMCs. The dataset comprised deeply sampled blood TCRbeta repertoires from subjects exposed to, actively infected with, or recovered from COVID-19. A freely available public database, intended as a resource for researchers studying the immune response to SARS-CoV-2, is where the repertoires were released. Samples were obtained from the ongoing ImmuneRACE study (first 160 participants) and from 950 to 1,500 subjects provided by 6 global collaborators. A de-identified subject ID, COVID-19 status, age in years and sex were almost always included in the sample metadata. Where HLA class I and class II types were available, the types were taken from metadata supplied by the sample provider, not from assay-based typing. General study outcomes and caveats: The amount of clinical and demographic metadata varied by source and participant and was provided uncurated.

The immunoSEQ Assay, a bias-controlled multiplex PCR, was used to amplify TCRbeta CDR3 regions from genomic DNA. The authors' pipeline ran thus. The number of nucleated cells in each sample was estimated from the amplification of reference gene primers within the assay. To quantify the absolute abundance of each unique TCRbeta CDR3 rearrangement, sequence reads were collapsed and filtered. For each sample, productive Simpson clonality was calculated as the square root of Simpson's diversity index over productive rearrangements. The clones in this table, taken by TCRdb from immuneACCESS, are in-frame only. Not every clone is retained; where verified, under half of the shortfall comes from an unresolved V gene, and the cause of the rest is unknown. The DNA was the basis for D and trimming; V, J and clone size are from that table. In this sample the table shows 150,000 or so clones, around 81% of which occur a single time. The ten largest make up approximately 4% of the sample.

Whole blood was collected in K2EDTA tubes by collaborating institutions according to the institutions' own protocols. Collaborator samples were shipped for TCRbeta analysis as frozen whole blood, isolated PBMCs, or DNA extracted from either sample type. The CDR3 spans 13 residues, from the cysteine through the phenylalanine. Here the CDR3 DNA is all that survives: 39 bases in frame from base 1. V was cut back by 2 bases and J by 2 bases, leaving a gap of 6 bases between them. Sequencing input: peripheral blood. This receptor was identified in a woman aged 55 to 70 with acute or convalescent COVID-19. The chain links TRBV12-3 or TRBV12-4 with TRBJ1-1; no confident D gene assignment can be made. The CDR3 in this case is CASSLIRNTEAFF. DNA sequence: TGTGCCAGCAGTTTAATCAGAAACACTGAAGCTTTCTTT.